This entry describes one TCR beta chain. This CDR3 has 12 amino acids. V gave up 3 bases and J gave up 3 bases, with 5 bases separating them. TCRdb's copy holds only in-frame clones and misses some; the assay was immunoSEQ multiplex PCR. The sample has approximately 150,000 clones; approximately 95% are singletons. This sample is part of a study of T cell responses to AZD1222 COVID-19 vaccine. V usage is TRBV12-3 or TRBV12-4 and J usage is TRBJ1-1; D is uncertain. The origin of this receptor is an adult in good health. The input for sequencing was peripheral blood, taken on day 0 of MenACWY control vaccination. The chain's CDR3 is CASSFRYTEAFF. CDR3 DNA sequence: TGTGCCAGCAGTTTTAGGTACACTGAAGCTTTCTTT.